This TCR beta chain was observed in a study of monozygotic twins with inflammatory bowel disease. General observations from the study: Fewer shared clonotypes with others were found in IBD patients than in healthy twins, especially with disease activity. Since immunosuppressive treatments differed, patient repertoires may have gained added variability.

The germline gives CDR1 KGHSH, CDR2 LQKENI. The CDR3 length is 16 residues. Via template switching, UMIs carrying a 6-nucleotide sample barcode were introduced. Nested PCRs (roughly 16 and 10 cycles, two total) were applied to TCRalpha and TCRbeta cDNA. TCRdb reprocessed the 5' RACE reads and keeps a single row for each CDR3 protein, giving no DNA. The sample table includes approximately 400,000 distinct CDR3 sequences. Remarks on this clonotype: Antigen unknown.

The sequenced sample was blood. V gene TRBV18 combines with J gene TRBJ2-2; TCRdb gives TRBD1 as the D gene, but with no DNA this cannot be confirmed. This TCR was recovered from a human donor with ulcerative colitis or Crohn's disease, or a healthy co-twin of an affected twin (not recorded which). The CDR3 sequence: CASSPGTGGPTGELFF.